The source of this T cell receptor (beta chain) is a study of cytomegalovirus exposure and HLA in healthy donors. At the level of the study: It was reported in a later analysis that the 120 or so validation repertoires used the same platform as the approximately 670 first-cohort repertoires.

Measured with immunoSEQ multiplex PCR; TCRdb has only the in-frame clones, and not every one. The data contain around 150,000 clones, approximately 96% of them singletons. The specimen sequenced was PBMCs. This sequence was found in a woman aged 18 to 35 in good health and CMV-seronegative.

The CDR3 nucleotides are TGTGCCATCAGACAGGGAACGGAGGAGACCCAGTACTTC. This encodes CAIRQGTEETQYF. The gene calls are TRBV10-3 and TRBJ2-5; a possible D gene is TRBD1 (6 bases). This CDR3 region has 13 residues. Germline CDR1 ENHRY, CDR2 SYGVKD. Trimming removed 6 bases from V and 5 bases from J, with 13 bases in between.